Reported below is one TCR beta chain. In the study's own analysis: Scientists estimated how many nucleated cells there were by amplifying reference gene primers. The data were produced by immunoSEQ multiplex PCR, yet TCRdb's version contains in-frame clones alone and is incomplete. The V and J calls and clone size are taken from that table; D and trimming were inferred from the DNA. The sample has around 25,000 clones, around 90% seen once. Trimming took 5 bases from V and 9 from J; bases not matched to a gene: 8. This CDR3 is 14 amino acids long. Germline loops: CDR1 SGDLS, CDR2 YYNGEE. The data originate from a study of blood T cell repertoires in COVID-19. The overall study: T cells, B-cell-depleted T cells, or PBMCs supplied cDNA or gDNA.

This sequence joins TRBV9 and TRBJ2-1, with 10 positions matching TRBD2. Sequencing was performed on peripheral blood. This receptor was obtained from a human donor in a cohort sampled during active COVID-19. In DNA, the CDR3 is TGTGCCAGCAGTAGAAGCGGGGGGGCAGGTGAGCAGTTCTTC. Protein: CASSRSGGAGEQFF.